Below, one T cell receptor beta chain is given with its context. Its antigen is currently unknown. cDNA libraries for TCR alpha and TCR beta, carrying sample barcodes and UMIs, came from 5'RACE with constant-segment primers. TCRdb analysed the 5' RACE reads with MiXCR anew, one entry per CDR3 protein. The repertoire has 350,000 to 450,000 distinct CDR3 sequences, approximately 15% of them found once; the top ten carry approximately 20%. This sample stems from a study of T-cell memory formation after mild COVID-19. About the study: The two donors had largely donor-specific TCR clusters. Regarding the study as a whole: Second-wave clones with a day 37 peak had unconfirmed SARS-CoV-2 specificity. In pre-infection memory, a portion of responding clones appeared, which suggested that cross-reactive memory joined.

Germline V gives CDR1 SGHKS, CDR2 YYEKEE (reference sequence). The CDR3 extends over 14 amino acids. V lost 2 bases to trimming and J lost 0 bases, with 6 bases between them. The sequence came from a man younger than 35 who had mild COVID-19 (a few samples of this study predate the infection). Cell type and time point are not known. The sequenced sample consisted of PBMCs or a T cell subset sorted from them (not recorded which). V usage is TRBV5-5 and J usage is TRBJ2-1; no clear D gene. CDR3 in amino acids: CASSFLHSYNEQFF. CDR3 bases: TGTGCCAGCAGCTTCTTGCACTCCTACAATGAGCAGTTCTTC.